The clone carrying this T cell receptor beta chain was picked up many times. What it binds is not known. This CDR3 region has 14 residues. V lost 4 bases and J lost 5; bases outside the gene matches: 5. Library construction for TCR beta used iRepertoire HTBI primers and Arm-PCR of CDR3 regions. TCRdb recomputed calls from the multiplex PCR reads with MiXCR, one row per CDR3 protein. Here the sample spans a few hundred thousand distinct CDR3 sequences, around 19% being singletons. This entry comes from a study of regulatory T cells in long-lasting Graves disease. The time point is: newly diagnosed GD, antithyroid drugs for less than 3 months. TCR sequences were obtained from RNA taken from PBMCs. Study observations and caveats: Rather than thyroid tissue, only peripheral blood underwent study.

These data are also associated with another study on T cells in Graves' hyperthyroidism and ophthalmopathy.

This sequence originates from a woman younger than 45 with Graves disease. The gene calls are TRBV12-3 or TRBV12-4 and TRBJ2-5; 9 nucleotides align to TRBD2. The sample was peripheral blood mononuclear cells (PBMCs), taken at new diagnosis, from a patient treated with antithyroid drugs. CDR3 protein: CASSSSSGAETQYF. The CDR3 DNA sequence: TGTGCCAGCAGTTCCTCTAGCGGGGCGGAGACCCAGTACTTC.